Listed below are T cell receptor beta chains from one sample, sequenced in a study of shared clonotypes between healthy human individuals. Measured with immunoSEQ multiplex PCR; TCRdb has only the in-frame clones, and not every one. The sample has some 2,100,000 clones, just over 90% seen once. Sequenced sample: naive CD8+ T cells from PBMCs. The source is a man younger than 35 in good health. Some clones in this sample may be carry-over from other donors' samples. Both conserved end residues are part of each CDR3. The D gene is left open where the match is weak. Some rows mark clone size as missing; the rest say once, few, many or name a class of expanded clone.

clone size	V gene	J gene	D gene	CDR3 DNA	CDR3 protein
NA	TRBV27	TRBJ1-3	NA	TGTGCCAGTAAGGAAATGGGAAGTGGAAACACCATATATTTT	CASKEMGSGNTIYF
NA	TRBV5-1	TRBJ2-1	NA	TGCGCCAGCAGCTTGGCCCAGGGGGGCTACAATGAGCAGTTCTTC	CASSLAQGGYNEQFF
NA	TRBV27	TRBJ2-1	NA	TGTGCCAGCAGTTTAGAACAGGTCGGATCGAGCTCCTACAATGAGCAGTTCTTC	CASSLEQVGSSSYNEQFF
NA	TRBV27	TRBJ2-7	NA	TGTGCCAGCAGTTTATTGGCCAGGGAGTACGAGCAGTACTTC	CASSLLAREYEQYF
NA	TRBV25-1	TRBJ2-3	TRBD1	TGTGCCAGCACGACAGGGGGGATGACAGATACGCAGTATTTT	CASTTGGMTDTQYF
NA	TRBV28	TRBJ2-1	TRBD2	TGTGCCAGCCAACTCTATACTAGCGGTTGGGGGAATGAGCAGTTCTTC	CASQLYTSGWGNEQFF
NA	TRBV9	TRBJ2-3	NA	TGTGCCAGCAGCGTAGGTGGGCTAAGCACAGATACGCAGTATTTT	CASSVGGLSTDTQYF
NA	TRBV29-1	TRBJ1-1	NA	TGCAGCGTTGATTCGTCAGCTATGAACACTGAAGCTTTCTTT	CSVDSSAMNTEAFF
NA	TRBV6-7	TRBJ2-3	NA	TGTGCCGGCACCCAACATACGCAGTATTTT	CAGTQHTQYF
NA	TRBV19	TRBJ2-5	NA	TGTGCCAGTAGTTCCAGAATGCGGGAGACCCAGTACTTC	CASSSRMRETQYF
NA	TRBV7-8	TRBJ2-5	NA	TGTGCCAGCAGCCACGGGGAGACCCAGTACTTC	CASSHGETQYF
NA	TRBV27	TRBJ2-1	TRBD1	TGTGCCAGCAGTTCATTGGGACAGGGGGCTTTCTACAATGAGCAGTTCTTC	CASSSLGQGAFYNEQFF
NA	TRBV6-5	TRBJ2-7	NA	TGTGCCAGCAGTTTAACCCGTGGACAGAGTCACTACGAGCAGTACTTC	CASSLTRGQSHYEQYF
NA	TRBV28	TRBJ2-2	NA	TGTGCCAGCAGCTCGCCCCTTAAATACATCGGGGAGCTGTTTTTT	CASSSPLKYIGELFF
NA	TRBV9	TRBJ1-1	TRBD1	TGTGCCAGCAGCACCGGGACAGGAAACACTGAAGCTTTCTTT	CASSTGTGNTEAFF
NA	TRBV19	TRBJ1-5	NA	TGTGCCAGTACCCTCGGGAATCAGCCCCAGCATTTT	CASTLGNQPQHF
NA	TRBV4-1	TRBJ2-1	NA	TGCGCCAGCAGCCAAGATAGACTACTAGTACAGTTCTTC	CASSQDRLLVQFF
NA	TRBV5-1	TRBJ2-5	TRBD1	TGCGCCAGCAGCGTATCGGGACAGCAAGAGACCCAGTACTTC	CASSVSGQQETQYF
NA	TRBV7-9	TRBJ2-5	TRBD1	TGTGCCAGCAGCGACCGACAGGGGCTTATAGAGGAGACCCAGTACTTC	CASSDRQGLIEETQYF
NA	TRBV5-6	TRBJ2-7	TRBD2	TGTGCCAGCAGCTGGGACCGACTAGCGGGAGAGCAGTACTTC	CASSWDRLAGEQYF
NA	TRBV19	TRBJ1-2	TRBD1	TGTGCCAGTAGTGTCACCCTTGACAGGGTTGATGGCTACACCTTC	CASSVTLDRVDGYTF
NA	TRBV7-9	TRBJ2-5	TRBD2	TGTGCCAGCAGCTTAGTGGCTAGCGGGAGGGGCGAGACCCAGTACTTC	CASSLVASGRGETQYF
NA	TRBV28	TRBJ1-2	NA	TGTGCCACTGCACCTGGGGGGATTGGTGGCTACACCTTC	CATAPGGIGGYTF
once	TRBV11-3	TRBJ2-3	NA	TGTGCCAGCAGCCAGCAAGGGGGTAGGGAAGATACGCAGTATTTT	CASSQQGGREDTQYF
NA	TRBV27	TRBJ1-4	TRBD1	TGTGCCAGCAGCTTTCGGGACAGAAATGAAAAACTGTTTTTT	CASSFRDRNEKLFF
NA	TRBV5-1	TRBJ2-1	TRBD2	TGCGCCAGCAGCTTGGGGTGGCTAGCGGGAAGATCTGGGAACAATGAGCAGTTCTTC	CASSLGWLAGRSGNNEQFF
NA	TRBV13	TRBJ2-7	NA	TGTGCCAGCAGCCTGGACACCCCCTACGAGCAGTACTTC	CASSLDTPYEQYF
NA	TRBV7-3	TRBJ2-1	NA	TGTGCCAGCAGCTTAGAGCAGTACAATGAGCAGTTCTTC	CASSLEQYNEQFF
NA	TRBV28	TRBJ2-2	NA	TGTGCCAGCGGTCTCCCCGGGGAGCTGTTTTTT	CASGLPGELFF
NA	TRBV4-3	TRBJ1-2	NA	TGCGCCAGCAGCCAAGGAGTTACGCAGGGGTACTATGGCTACACCTTC	CASSQGVTQGYYGYTF
NA	TRBV11-2	TRBJ2-5	NA	TGTGCCAGCAGCTTAAGTGAGACAGTTCAAGAGACCCAGTACTTC	CASSLSETVQETQYF
NA	TRBV13	TRBJ1-1	NA	TGTGCCAGCAGCCTGGGGGGCGGGTGGAACACTGAAGCTTTCTTT	CASSLGGGWNTEAFF
NA	TRBV7-8	TRBJ1-2	TRBD1	TGTGCCAGCAGCTTCCTCAGGGGGCCCTTCTATGGCTACACCTTC	CASSFLRGPFYGYTF
NA	TRBV29-1	TRBJ2-7	TRBD2	TGCAGCGCCACCAAAACTAGCGGGATTTTCTCTCACGGGACCTACGAGCAGTACTTC	CSATKTSGIFSHGTYEQYF
NA	TRBV11-2	TRBJ2-2	NA	TGTGCCAGCAGCCAAATCCGAGTATATACGTTCGGCGGGGAGCTGTTTTTT	CASSQIRVYTFGGELFF
NA	TRBV9	TRBJ2-3	NA	TGTGCCAGCAGCGTAGGTCCCGGGTTCACAGATACGCAGTATTTT	CASSVGPGFTDTQYF
once	TRBV27	TRBJ1-1	TRBD1	TGTGCCAGCAGTTTGACAGGGCGGGAAACTGAAGCTTTCTTT	CASSLTGRETEAFF
NA	TRBV9	TRBJ2-5	TRBD2	TGTGCCAGCAGCATAAGCGGGAGCTGGGAGACCCAGTACTTC	CASSISGSWETQYF
NA	TRBV14	TRBJ2-7	NA	TGTGCCAGCAGCCAAGATATGGGGATCTACGAGCAGTACTTC	CASSQDMGIYEQYF
NA	TRBV7-8	TRBJ2-5	NA	TGTGCCAGCAGCAAACACCCGCGGGCGGGGGAGACCCAGTACTTC	CASSKHPRAGETQYF
once	TRBV2	TRBJ2-7	TRBD2	TGTGCCAGCAGCGGACCAGGCGGGAGCTCCTACGAGCAGTACTTC	CASSGPGGSSYEQYF
NA	TRBV6-1	TRBJ2-2	NA	TGTGCCAGCAGTGAAGTAGGGGGGCGAACCGGGGAGCTGTTTTTT	CASSEVGGRTGELFF
NA	TRBV28	TRBJ1-1	NA	TGTGCCAGCAGTTCGCTGTGGGGTGGCACTGAAGCTTTCTTT	CASSSLWGGTEAFF
NA	TRBV19	TRBJ2-7	NA	TGTGCCAGTAGTGCCTCCTCCCCCTACGAGCAGTACTTC	CASSASSPYEQYF
NA	TRBV6-5	TRBJ1-5	NA	TGTGCCAGCAGTTACTCGGCAGGGAGGTGGCCCCAGCATTTT	CASSYSAGRWPQHF
NA	TRBV13	TRBJ1-1	NA	TGTGCCAGCAGCTCCCTAGGGGCGACTGAAGCTTTCTTT	CASSSLGATEAFF
NA	TRBV4-1	TRBJ2-7	NA	TGCGCCAGCAGCCAAGATGAGTCGGGCGAAACCTACGAGCAGTACTTC	CASSQDESGETYEQYF
NA	TRBV15	TRBJ2-3	NA	TGTGCCACCAGCAGTTTATCGCAGACAGATACGCAGTATTTT	CATSSLSQTDTQYF
NA	TRBV5-1	TRBJ2-1	NA	TGCGCCAGCAGCTTTACACAGTTTACCTACAATGAGCAGTTCTTC	CASSFTQFTYNEQFF
once	TRBV15	TRBJ1-4	NA	TGTGCCACCAGCAGAACTCATAACGGGGGGAATGAAAAACTGTTTTTT	CATSRTHNGGNEKLFF
once	TRBV4-1	TRBJ2-7	TRBD1	TGCGCCAGCAGCCTCGGACAGGGAGCCTACGAGCAGTACTTC	CASSLGQGAYEQYF